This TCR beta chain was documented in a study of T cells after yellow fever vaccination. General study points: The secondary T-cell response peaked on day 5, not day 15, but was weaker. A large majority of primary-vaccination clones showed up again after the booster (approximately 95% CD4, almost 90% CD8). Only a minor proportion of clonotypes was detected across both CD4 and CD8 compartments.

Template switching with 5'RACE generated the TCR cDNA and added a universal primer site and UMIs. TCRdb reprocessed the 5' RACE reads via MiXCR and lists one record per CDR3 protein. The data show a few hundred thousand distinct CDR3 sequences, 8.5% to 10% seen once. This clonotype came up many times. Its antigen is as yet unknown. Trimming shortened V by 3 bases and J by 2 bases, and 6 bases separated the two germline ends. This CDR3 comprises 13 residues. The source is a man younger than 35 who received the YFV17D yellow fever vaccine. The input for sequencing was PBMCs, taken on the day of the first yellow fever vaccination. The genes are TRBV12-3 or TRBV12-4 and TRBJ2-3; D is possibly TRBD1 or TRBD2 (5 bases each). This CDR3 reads CASSLGTTDTQYF. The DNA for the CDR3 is TGTGCCAGCAGTTTGGGGACCACAGATACGCAGTATTTT.